This T cell receptor (beta chain) is drawn from a study of CD8+ T cells in alopecia areata. Treatment noted: oral pan-JAK inhibitor, 5-10 mg twice daily. Notes on the study in general: Lesional scalp exceeded normal scalp in clonality, especially in alopecia totalis/universalis.

RNA was isolated and reverse transcribed to cDNA, the sequencing template. The repertoire was sequenced with immunoSEQ multiplex PCR; TCRdb's copy has only in-frame clones and lacks some. Of over 250,000 clones in the sample, 60% are singletons; the top ten hold around 0.92%. Comment on this clone: The target antigen is unknown.

This CDR3 has 16 residues. The ends were cut back, 1 base at V and 3 bases at J, with 16 bases in the middle. Per the germline V gene, CDR1 is GTSNPN and CDR2 is SVGIG (reference sequence). This clonotype was sampled from a human donor with alopecia areata. The sequenced sample was CD4+ T cells sorted from blood, obtained around week 53, from a patient treated with tofacitinib. V gene TRBV30 combines with J gene TRBJ2-4, with D possibly being TRBD1 or TRBD2 (5 bases each). The CDR3 DNA sequence: TGTGCCTGGAGTGATTCAGGGAGAATAGGCAAAAACATTCAGTACTTC. The encoded protein is CAWSDSGRIGKNIQYF.